These 23 T cell receptor beta chains originate from one sample sequenced in a study of cytomegalovirus exposure and HLA in healthy donors (dated by TCRdb to 2016 to 2017). Libraries came from the immunoSEQ multiplex PCR assay. The multiplex PCR relied on a mix of 60 forward primers for TCR Vbeta segments and 13 reverse primers for TCR Jbeta segments. TCRdb stores this immuneACCESS table with in-frame sequences only. Part of the clones is absent; in the studies checked, under half of the shortfall reflects unresolved V genes, and no reason is known for the rest. Here the sample has roughly 200,000 clones; about four fifths occur a single time. The ten largest make up 2.9% of the sample. The sequencing sample was made of PBMCs. Receptors originate from a male donor in good health and CMV-seronegative.

The chain couples TRBV9 to TRBJ2-3; 7 nucleotides match TRBD2. This CDR3 contains 12 residues. Trimming cost V 0 bases and J 11 bases; bases outside gene matches: 3. CDR1 is SGDLS and CDR2 is YYNGEE in the germline V gene. This CDR3 reads CASSVVAGEQYF. The DNA for the CDR3 is TGTGCCAGCAGCGTAGTGGCGGGAGAGCAGTATTTT. Complete variable domain (other parts from reference TRBV9 and TRBJ2-3): DSGVTQTPKHLITATGQRVTLRCSPRSGDLSVYWYQQSLDQGLQFLIQYYNGEERAKGNILERFSAQQFPDLHSELNLSSLELGDSALYFCASSVVAGEQYFGPGTRLTVL.

The rearrangement joins TRBV15 to TRBJ1-2; a possible D gene is TRBD1 (6 bases). CDR1 LNHNV and CDR2 YYDKDF come from the germline V gene (reference sequence). V lost 1 base to trimming and J lost 7 bases, with 13 bases between them. The CDR3 is 14 residues long. The CDR3 here is CATSRGGGGGGYTF. CDR3 sequence (DNA): TGTGCCACCAGCAGAGGAGGAGGGGGGGGTGGCTACACCTTC.

V and J are TRBV7-9 and TRBJ1-1, with D uncertain. V was cut by 1 base and J by 0 bases, with 12 bases left in between. Germline loops: CDR1 SEHNR, CDR2 FQNEAQ (reference sequence). The CDR3 extends over 16 amino acids. The CDR3 coding sequence is TGTGCCAGCAGCTTAGAATCGGGCGGGCTGAACACTGAAGCTTTCTTT. Its protein product is CASSLESGGLNTEAFF.

The rearrangement links TRBV6-1 to TRBJ2-1; TRBD2 matches 9 bases. The ends lost 4 bases at V and 10 bases at J; junction bases unmatched: 14. The CDR3 runs 16 residues. Per the germline V gene, CDR1 is MNHNS and CDR2 is SASEGT. Here the CDR3 reads CASSVSGTSQSGEQFF. Written as DNA, the CDR3 is TGTGCCAGCAGTGTCTCTGGGACTAGCCAGTCAGGGGAGCAGTTCTTC.

This sequence joins TRBV10-2 and TRBJ2-2; D call uncertain. The length of the CDR3 is 16 residues. Deletions cut 1 base from V and 1 base from J, with 10 bases between. Germline V gene data show CDR1 as WSHSY and CDR2 as SAAADI. For the CDR3, the DNA is TGCGCCAGCAGTGAGTGGCAGATCAAGAACACCGGGGAGCTGTTTTTT. Its protein is CASSEWQIKNTGELFF.

V and J are TRBV9 and TRBJ1-5; D may be TRBD1 (5 bases). Trimming cost V 3 bases and J 4 bases, with 14 bases left between them. CDR3 size: 15 residues. Germline CDR1 and CDR2: SGDLS and YYNGEE. The CDR3 is CASSAGGVANQPQHF. CDR3 DNA: TGTGCCAGCAGCGCAGGAGGGGTCGCGAATCAGCCCCAGCATTTT.

This clone was seen more than once but under ten times. Here the CDR3 DNA reads TGTGCCACCAGCAGAGGAACCCTTCGAGAGGAAAAACTGTTTTTT. Protein product: CATSRGTLREEKLFF. The chain is built from TRBV15 and TRBJ1-4; D gene uncertain. This CDR3 spans 15 amino acids. The V gene lost 1 base and the J gene lost 8 bases, with 14 bases spanning the gap. From germline, CDR1 is LNHNV and CDR2 YYDKDF (reference sequence).

The chain links TRBV6-5 to TRBJ1-1; 7 nucleotides line up with TRBD1. Germline values: CDR1 MNHEY, CDR2 SVGAGI. V shed 6 bases and J 4 bases; nucleotides not matched to a gene: 5. This CDR3 region has 13 residues. The DNA for the CDR3 is TGTGCCAGCAGCTTGGACAGGAGCACTGAAGCTTTCTTT. This sequence encodes CASSLDRSTEAFF.

The chain joins TRBV11-3 to TRBJ2-1; D unclear. Trimming stripped 0 bases from V and 8 bases from J, with 5 bases between. Per germline, CDR1 SGHNT and CDR2 YENEEA. The CDR3 totals 12 residues. The CDR3 here is CASSLDRDEQFF. The CDR3 bases are TGTGCCAGCAGCTTAGACCGGGATGAGCAGTTCTTC.

This chain's CDR3 is CASSQGQGAPPQHF. CDR3 DNA: TGTGCCAGCAGCCAGGGACAGGGGGCCCCCCCCCAGCATTTT. The chain joins TRBV6-6 to TRBJ1-5; 12 nucleotides align to TRBD1. Germline V CDR1 and CDR2: MNHNY, SVGAGI (reference sequence). The CDR3 contains 14 residues. The ends lost 6 bases at V and 10 bases at J; junction bases unmatched: 7.

The chain combines TRBV15 with TRBJ1-1; D gene unclear. Germline values: CDR1 LNHNV, CDR2 YYDKDF (reference sequence). Trimming shortened V by 0 bases and J by 2 bases, and 10 bases separated the two germline ends. This CDR3 region has 15 residues. The CDR3 reads CATSRDFGVNTEAFF. The CDR3 nucleotides read TGTGCCACCAGCAGAGATTTCGGGGTAAACACTGAAGCTTTCTTT.

V usage is TRBV27 and J usage is TRBJ2-7; TRBD2 matches 10 bases. The CDR3 sequence is 21 residues long. Unmatched junction bases numbered 20, after V lost 2 bases and J lost 1 base. The germline V gene has CDR1 MNHEY and CDR2 SMNVEV (reference sequence). CDR3 in amino acids: CASSLRFRSGGYQIPSYEQYF. CDR3 nucleotide sequence: TGTGCCAGCAGTTTAAGGTTTCGTAGCGGGGGGTACCAGATTCCATCCTACGAGCAGTACTTC.

The table lists this clone with a count of one. The V call is TRBV6-1, the J call TRBJ1-2, with 9 positions matching TRBD1. The germline CDR1 and CDR2 sequences are MNHNS and SASEGT. The CDR3 consists of 14 residues. V lost 6 bases to trimming and J lost 5 bases; unmatched junction nucleotides: 7. In DNA form, the CDR3 reads TGTGCCAGCAGCCCGGACAGGGGATTTTATGGCTACACCTTC. Translated, it gives CASSPDRGFYGYTF.

The J gene is TRBJ2-7, the V gene TRBV10-2, with TRBD1 as a possible D gene (5 bases). The CDR3 runs 14 residues. CDR1 is WSHSY and CDR2 is SAAADI in the germline V gene. V lost 3 bases and J 3 bases, leaving 12 bases between the germline ends. In DNA form, the CDR3 reads TGCGCCAGCAGTGACGACCTTGACAGCTACGAGCAGTACTTC. Translating it yields CASSDDLDSYEQYF.

V gene TRBV6-1 combines with J gene TRBJ1-5, with 9 bases that match TRBD1. Trimming at V came to 5 bases and at J to 7 bases, leaving 9 bases not matched to a gene. The CDR3 is made up of 15 amino acids. In germline, CDR1 is MNHNS, CDR2 SASEGT. This CDR3 is CASSRGQGFGQPQHF. CDR3 in DNA: TGTGCCAGCAGTCGGGGACAGGGTTTCGGGCAGCCCCAGCATTTT.

This clone has only a few counts. J is TRBJ1-2 and V is TRBV15; tentatively, D is TRBD1 (6 bases). Trimming cost V 1 base and J 0 bases, with 15 bases left between them. CDR3 length: 17 amino acids. Germline V gene lookup returns CDR1 LNHNV and CDR2 YYDKDF (reference sequence). The CDR3 sequence: CATSRGGTSAANYGYTF. CDR3 DNA sequence: TGTGCCACCAGCAGAGGAGGGACATCAGCAGCTAACTATGGCTACACCTTC.

This clone showed up just once. The sample carries other DNA sequences with the same CDR3. CDR3 coding DNA: TGTGCCAGCAGTTTACAGGGCCACAATCAGCCCCAGCATTTT. This translates into CASSLQGHNQPQHF. The chain recombines TRBV27 with TRBJ1-5; tentatively, D is TRBD1 (5 bases). V gave up 2 bases and J gave up 3 bases, with 8 bases separating them. The CDR3 runs 14 residues. Germline CDR1 and CDR2: MNHEY and SMNVEV (reference sequence).

The rearrangement links TRBV6-1 to TRBJ2-1; D is possibly TRBD2 (7 bases). The CDR3 runs to 13 residues. Germline assignment: CDR1 MNHNS and CDR2 SASEGT. V lost 5 bases to trimming and J lost 7 bases, with 12 bases between them. The CDR3 region is CASSTSGTNEQFF. The CDR3 nucleotides are TGTGCCAGCAGTACCAGCGGGACAAATGAGCAGTTCTTC.

This chain uses TRBV5-1 with TRBJ2-1; possibly TRBD2 for D (6 bases). Trimming left V 2 bases short and J 6 bases short, with 15 bases between. Per the germline V gene, CDR1 is SGHRS and CDR2 is YFSETQ. CDR3 length: 15 amino acids. DNA of the CDR3: TGCGCCAGCAGCTTCGAGTCCGTGGGGGGCAATGAGCAGTTCTTC. The encoded protein is CASSFESVGGNEQFF.

The chain recombines TRBV19 with TRBJ1-1; 8 bases are a match to TRBD1. With V trimmed by 7 bases and J by 0 bases, 13 bases remained unmatched. The germline V gene has CDR1 LNHDA and CDR2 SQIVND (reference sequence). The CDR3 sequence is 17 residues long. CDR3: CASTRQGSNFMNTEAFF. The DNA of the CDR3 is TGTGCCAGTACCCGACAGGGGTCGAATTTCATGAACACTGAAGCTTTCTTT. The variable domain in full, with the rest retrieved from reference TRBV19 and TRBJ1-1, is DGGITQSPKYLFRKEGQNVTLSCEQNLNHDAMYWYRQDPGQGLRLIYYSQIVNDFQKGDIAEGYSVSREKKESFPLTVTSAQKNPTAFYLCASTRQGSNFMNTEAFFGQGTRLTVV.

The rearrangement joins TRBV27 to TRBJ1-6; D not resolved. From germline, CDR1 is MNHEY and CDR2 SMNVEV (reference sequence). Trimming removed 0 bases from V and 1 base from J, with 7 bases in between. CDR3 length: 16 amino acids. The CDR3 here is CASSLSGGSYNSPLHF. The CDR3, as DNA: TGTGCCAGCAGTTTATCTGGAGGTTCCTATAATTCACCCCTCCACTTT.

The rearrangement links TRBV6-5 to TRBJ1-2; D is possibly TRBD1 (5 bases). V lost 5 bases to trimming and J lost 8 bases, with 21 bases between them. The CDR3 consists of 15 residues. In germline, CDR1 is MNHEY, CDR2 SVGAGI. The CDR3 here is CASSTRDSFSHGYTF. CDR3 nucleotide sequence: TGTGCCAGCAGTACCCGGGACTCTTTTTCGCACGGCTACACCTTC.

J is TRBJ2-7 and V is TRBV6-5, with D uncertain. The CDR3 runs 13 residues. Trimming cost V 2 bases and J 9 bases, with 14 bases left between them. Germline V gene sequence: CDR1 MNHEY, CDR2 SVGAGI. DNA for the CDR3: TGTGCCAGCAGTTACCAGGTCAGCCAGGCGCAGTACTTC. Translation gives CASSYQVSQAQYF.